This TCR beta chain was sequenced for a study of T cell responses to AZD1222 COVID-19 vaccine. Points from the study as a whole: Per reports, nearly half of all spike-specific TCRs target regions that are unmutated in variants. At baseline, just a handful of AZD1222 recipients tested seropositive.

Some clones are missing from TCRdb's copy, which holds only in-frame ones; the method was immunoSEQ multiplex PCR. Among roughly 150,000 clones, roughly 88% were seen once, and the ten largest hold about 1.8%. About this clone: No antigen is known for it.

Timing groups of about 4 and about 12 weeks for second doses were pooled. The CDR3 is 14 residues long. Germline values: CDR1 LNHDA, CDR2 SQIVND (reference sequence). V was trimmed by 1 base and J by 5 bases, leaving 11 bases between them. The genes are TRBV19 and TRBJ1-2; D is unresolved. The source is an adult who received the AZD1222 COVID-19 vaccine. The starting material was peripheral blood, obtained 28 days after the second AZD1222 dose. CDR3 in DNA: TGTGCCAGTAGTATAGGCCCGTTGTGGTATGGCTACACCTTC. This translates into CASSIGPLWYGYTF.